Presented here are 5 T cell receptor beta chains from one specimen sequenced in a study of T cells in localized non-small cell lung cancer. The method was immunoSEQ multiplex PCR; TCRdb's version includes in-frame clones alone and lacks a portion of them. In the table there are roughly 30,000 clones, 88% of which are singletons. The specimen was peripheral blood mononuclear cells, collected before any cancer treatment. The receptors were sampled from a woman aged 40 to 75 with stage III lung adenocarcinoma.

CDR3 loop: CASSLIDRVAGNTIYF. DNA of the CDR3: TGTGCCAGCAGTTTGATTGACAGGGTCGCTGGAAACACCATATATTTT. This chain uses TRBV6-6 with TRBJ1-3, with 7 bases identical to TRBD1. The CDR3 sequence is 16 residues long. Germline loops: CDR1 MNHNY, CDR2 SVGAGI (reference sequence). Unmatched junction bases numbered 8, after V lost 4 bases and J lost 2 bases.

The genes are TRBV7-9 and TRBJ1-2; D is possibly TRBD1 (5 bases). CDR3 length equals 15 residues. From germline, CDR1 is SEHNR and CDR2 FQNEAQ (reference sequence). The V end was cut by 2 bases, the J end by 0 bases, with 10 bases between. CDR3 protein: CASSLSGGANYGYTF. The CDR3 nucleotides are TGTGCCAGCAGCTTAAGCGGGGGAGCTAACTATGGCTACACCTTC.

The J gene is TRBJ1-1, the V gene TRBV18, with unresolved D. Trimming took 4 bases from V and 1 from J, leaving 10 bases between them. The CDR3 sequence is 14 residues long. Germline CDR1 is KGHSH and CDR2 is LQKENI. DNA for the CDR3: TGTGCCAGCTCACAGGGCATCAGGAACACTGAAGCTTTCTTT. Translation: CASSQGIRNTEAFF.

The genes are TRBV5-1 and TRBJ2-7, with TRBD1 matching over 9 bases. After removal of 5 bases from V and 5 bases from J, the junction contained 8 bases not matched to a gene. The CDR3 is made up of 14 amino acids. Per the germline V gene, CDR1 is SGHRS and CDR2 is YFSETQ. The CDR3 spells CASREGQGYNEQYF. Written as DNA, the CDR3 is TGCGCCAGCAGAGAGGGACAGGGTTATAACGAGCAGTACTTC.

The chain employs TRBV7-6 and TRBJ2-1; TRBD2 matches 8 bases. Trimming removed 0 bases from V and 7 bases from J; junction bases left unmatched: 5. The length of the CDR3 is 15 residues. Germline CDR1 reads SGHVS; CDR2 reads FNYEAQ. This CDR3 reads CASSLAAGAENEQFF. In DNA, the CDR3 is TGTGCCAGCAGCTTAGCAGCGGGGGCCGAGAATGAGCAGTTCTTC.